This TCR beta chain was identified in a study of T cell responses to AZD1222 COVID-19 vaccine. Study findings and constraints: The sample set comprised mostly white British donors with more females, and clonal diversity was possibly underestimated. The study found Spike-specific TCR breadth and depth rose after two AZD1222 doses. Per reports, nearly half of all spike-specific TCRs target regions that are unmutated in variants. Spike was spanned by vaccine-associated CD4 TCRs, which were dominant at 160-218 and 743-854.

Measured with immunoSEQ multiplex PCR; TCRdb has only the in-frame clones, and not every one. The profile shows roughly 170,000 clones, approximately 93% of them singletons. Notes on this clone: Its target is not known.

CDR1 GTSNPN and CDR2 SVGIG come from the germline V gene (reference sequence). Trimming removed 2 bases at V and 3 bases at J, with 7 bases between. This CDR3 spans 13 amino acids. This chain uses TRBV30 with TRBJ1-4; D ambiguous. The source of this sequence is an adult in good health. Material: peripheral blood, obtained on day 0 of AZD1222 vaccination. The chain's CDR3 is CAWSLGPNEKLFF. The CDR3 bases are TGTGCCTGGAGTCTCGGACCTAATGAAAAACTGTTTTTT.